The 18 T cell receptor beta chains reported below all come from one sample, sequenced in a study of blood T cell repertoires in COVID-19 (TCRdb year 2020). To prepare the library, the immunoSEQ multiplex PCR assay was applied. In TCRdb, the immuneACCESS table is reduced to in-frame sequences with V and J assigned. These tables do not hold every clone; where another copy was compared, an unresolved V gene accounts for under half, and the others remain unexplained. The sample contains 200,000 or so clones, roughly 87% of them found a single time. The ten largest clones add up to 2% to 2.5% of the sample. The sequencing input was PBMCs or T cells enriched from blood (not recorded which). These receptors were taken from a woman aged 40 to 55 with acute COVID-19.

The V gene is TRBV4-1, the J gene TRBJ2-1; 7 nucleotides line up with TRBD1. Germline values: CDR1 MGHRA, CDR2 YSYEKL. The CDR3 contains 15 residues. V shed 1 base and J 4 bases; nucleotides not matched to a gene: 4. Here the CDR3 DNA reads TGCGCCAGCAGCCAAGTGAGGGGGCAATACAATGAGCAGTTCTTC. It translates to CASSQVRGQYNEQFF.

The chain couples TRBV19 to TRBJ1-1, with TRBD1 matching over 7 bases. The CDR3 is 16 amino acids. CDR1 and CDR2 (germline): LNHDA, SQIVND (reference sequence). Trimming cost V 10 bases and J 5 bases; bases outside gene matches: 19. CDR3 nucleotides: TGTGCCACCCAGGGGGACGGCGGATGGAGTGGTACTGAAGCTTTCTTT. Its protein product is CATQGDGGWSGTEAFF. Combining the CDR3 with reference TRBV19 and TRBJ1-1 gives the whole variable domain DGGITQSPKYLFRKEGQNVTLSCEQNLNHDAMYWYRQDPGQGLRLIYYSQIVNDFQKGDIAEGYSVSREKKESFPLTVTSAQKNPTAFYLCATQGDGGWSGTEAFFGQGTRLTVV.

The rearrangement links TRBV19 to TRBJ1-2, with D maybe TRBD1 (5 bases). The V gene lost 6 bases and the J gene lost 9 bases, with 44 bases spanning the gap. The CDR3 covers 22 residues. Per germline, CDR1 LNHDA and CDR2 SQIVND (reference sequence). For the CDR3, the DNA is TGTGCCAGTAGCCCACCCCGAATTGGCCCTCTGGGCAGGGATAGTCTCCAACAGCGCTACACCTTC. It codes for CASSPPRIGPLGRDSLQQRYTF.

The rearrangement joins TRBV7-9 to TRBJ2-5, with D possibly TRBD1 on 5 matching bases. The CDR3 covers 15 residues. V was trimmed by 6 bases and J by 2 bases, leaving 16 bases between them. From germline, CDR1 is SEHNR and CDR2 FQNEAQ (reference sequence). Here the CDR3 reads CASSGKGQGQETQYF. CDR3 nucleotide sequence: TGTGCCAGCAGTGGAAAAGGCCAGGGACAAGAGACCCAGTACTTC.

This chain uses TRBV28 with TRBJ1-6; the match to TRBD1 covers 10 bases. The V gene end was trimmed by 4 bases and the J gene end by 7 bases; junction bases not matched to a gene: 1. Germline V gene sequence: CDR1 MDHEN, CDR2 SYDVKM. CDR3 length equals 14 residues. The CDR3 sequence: CASSWTGGNSPLHF. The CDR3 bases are TGTGCCAGCAGTTGGACAGGGGGAAATTCACCCCTCCACTTT.

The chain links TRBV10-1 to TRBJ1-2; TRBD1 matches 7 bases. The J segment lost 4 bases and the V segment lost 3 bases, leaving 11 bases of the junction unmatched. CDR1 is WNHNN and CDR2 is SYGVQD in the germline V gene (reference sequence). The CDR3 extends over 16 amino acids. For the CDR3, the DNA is TGCGCCAGCAGTGAATGGGGGACAGTGAAGGCCTATGGCTACACCTTC. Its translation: CASSEWGTVKAYGYTF.

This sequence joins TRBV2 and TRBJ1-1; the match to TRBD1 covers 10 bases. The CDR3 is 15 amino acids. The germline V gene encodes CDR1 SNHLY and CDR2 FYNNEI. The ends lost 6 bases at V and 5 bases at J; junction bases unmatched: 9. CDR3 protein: CASSDPGQGRTEAFF. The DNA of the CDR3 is TGTGCCAGCAGCGACCCGGGACAGGGGAGGACTGAAGCTTTCTTT.

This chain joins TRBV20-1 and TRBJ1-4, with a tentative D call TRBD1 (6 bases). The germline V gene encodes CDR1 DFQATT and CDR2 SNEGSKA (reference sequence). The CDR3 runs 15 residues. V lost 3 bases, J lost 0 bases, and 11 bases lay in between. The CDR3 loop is CSASRGGSTNEKLFF. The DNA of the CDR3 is TGCAGTGCTAGTAGGGGGGGATCAACTAATGAAAAACTGTTTTTT.

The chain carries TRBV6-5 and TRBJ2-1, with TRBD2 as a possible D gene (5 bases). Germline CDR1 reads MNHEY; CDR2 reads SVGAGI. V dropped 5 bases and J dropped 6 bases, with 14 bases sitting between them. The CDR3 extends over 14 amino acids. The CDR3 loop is CASSLYGVGNEQFF. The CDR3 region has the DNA TGTGCCAGCAGTCTCTACGGGGTAGGCAATGAGCAGTTCTTC.

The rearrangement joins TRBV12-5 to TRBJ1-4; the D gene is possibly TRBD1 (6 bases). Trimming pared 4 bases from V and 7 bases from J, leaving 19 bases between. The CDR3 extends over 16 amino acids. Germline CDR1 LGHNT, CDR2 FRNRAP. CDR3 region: CASGSLGRGRGEKLFF. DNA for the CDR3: TGTGCTAGTGGTTCCCTGGGCAGGGGAAGAGGTGAAAAACTGTTTTTT. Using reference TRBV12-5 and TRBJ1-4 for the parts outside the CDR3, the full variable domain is DARVTQTPRHKVTEMGQEVTMRCQPILGHNTVFWYRQTMMQGLELLAYFRNRAPLDDSGMPKDRFSAEMPDATLATLKIQPSEPRDSAVYFCASGSLGRGRGEKLFFGSGTQLSVL.

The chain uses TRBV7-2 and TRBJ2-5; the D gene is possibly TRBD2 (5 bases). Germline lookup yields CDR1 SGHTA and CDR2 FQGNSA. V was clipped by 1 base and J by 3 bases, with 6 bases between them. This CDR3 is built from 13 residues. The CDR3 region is CASSLVGEETQYF. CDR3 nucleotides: TGTGCCAGCAGCTTAGTGGGAGAAGAGACCCAGTACTTC.

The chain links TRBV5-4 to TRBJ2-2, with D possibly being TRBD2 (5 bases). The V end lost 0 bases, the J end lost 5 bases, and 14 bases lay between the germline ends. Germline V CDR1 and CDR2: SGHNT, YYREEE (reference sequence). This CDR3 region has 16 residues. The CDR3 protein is CASSLEAGQPTGELFF. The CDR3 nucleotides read TGTGCCAGCAGCTTGGAGGCGGGCCAGCCAACCGGGGAGCTGTTTTTT.

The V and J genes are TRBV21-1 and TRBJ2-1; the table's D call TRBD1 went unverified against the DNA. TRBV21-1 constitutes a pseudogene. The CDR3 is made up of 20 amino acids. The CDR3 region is CASSKPRDRGHKWSYNEQFF. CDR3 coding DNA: TGTGCCAGCAGCAAACCCCGGGACAGGGGGCATAAATGGTCCTACAATGAGCAGTTCTTC.

The CDR3 sequence is CASSFRGSLYGYTF. The CDR3 DNA sequence: TGTGCCAGCAGCTTTCGGGGGTCCCTCTATGGCTACACCTTC. The chain couples TRBV5-4 to TRBJ1-2; possibly TRBD1 for D (5 bases). Trimming shortened V by 2 bases and J by 4 bases, and 12 bases separated the two germline ends. This CDR3 is 14 amino acids long. Per germline, CDR1 SGHNT and CDR2 YYREEE (reference sequence).

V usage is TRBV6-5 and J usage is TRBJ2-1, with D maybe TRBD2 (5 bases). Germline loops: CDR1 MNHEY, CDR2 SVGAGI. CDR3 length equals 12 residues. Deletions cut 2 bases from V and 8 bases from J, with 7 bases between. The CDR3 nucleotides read TGTGCCAGCAGTTACGCGGGCTATGAGCAGTTCTTC. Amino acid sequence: CASSYAGYEQFF.

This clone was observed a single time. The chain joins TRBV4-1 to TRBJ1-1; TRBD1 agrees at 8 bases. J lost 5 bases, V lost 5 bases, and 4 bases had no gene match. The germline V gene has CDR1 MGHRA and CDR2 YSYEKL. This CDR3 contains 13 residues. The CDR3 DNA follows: TGCGCCAGCAGCGGCCAGGGGGCTACTGAAGCTTTCTTT. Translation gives CASSGQGATEAFF.

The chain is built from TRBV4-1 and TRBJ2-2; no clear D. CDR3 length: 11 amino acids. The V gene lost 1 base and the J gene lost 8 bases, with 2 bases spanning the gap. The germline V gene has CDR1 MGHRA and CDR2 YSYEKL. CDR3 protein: CASSQAGELFF. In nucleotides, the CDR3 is TGCGCCAGCAGCCAAGCTGGGGAGCTGTTTTTT.

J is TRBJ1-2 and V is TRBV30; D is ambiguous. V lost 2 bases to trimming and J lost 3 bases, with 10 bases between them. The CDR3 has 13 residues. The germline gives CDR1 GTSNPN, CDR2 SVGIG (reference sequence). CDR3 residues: CAWSWATDYGYTF. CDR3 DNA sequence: TGTGCCTGGAGTTGGGCAACCGACTATGGCTACACCTTC.